This T cell receptor beta chain appears in the sequencing data of a study of T cell repertoires in cytomegalovirus infection. Study context: An indication of both CMV infection and matching HLA type came from public TCR beta signatures. General observations from the study: The ex vivo response was dominated by HLA-C-restricted CMV-specific TCR beta clonotypes.

TCRdb redid the calling of the reads with MiXCR, one entry per CDR3 protein. The sample consists of a few hundred thousand distinct CDR3 sequences, 15% to 20% of them appearing once. This clonotype was counted many times. Its antigen is unknown. Germline CDR1 SGHTA, CDR2 FQGNSA. V was clipped by 3 bases and J by 7 bases; unmatched bases: 5. The CDR3 is 15 residues long. This TCR was recovered from a human donor in good health (CMV status not recorded). Some clones in this sample may be carry-over from other donors' samples. The chain is built from TRBV7-2 and TRBJ2-2, with TRBD2 identical over 10 bases. The sequenced sample was PBMCs. The CDR3 region is CASSFTSGDHGELFF. CDR3 bases: TGTGCCAGCAGCTTTACTAGCGGGGACCACGGGGAGCTGTTTTTT.